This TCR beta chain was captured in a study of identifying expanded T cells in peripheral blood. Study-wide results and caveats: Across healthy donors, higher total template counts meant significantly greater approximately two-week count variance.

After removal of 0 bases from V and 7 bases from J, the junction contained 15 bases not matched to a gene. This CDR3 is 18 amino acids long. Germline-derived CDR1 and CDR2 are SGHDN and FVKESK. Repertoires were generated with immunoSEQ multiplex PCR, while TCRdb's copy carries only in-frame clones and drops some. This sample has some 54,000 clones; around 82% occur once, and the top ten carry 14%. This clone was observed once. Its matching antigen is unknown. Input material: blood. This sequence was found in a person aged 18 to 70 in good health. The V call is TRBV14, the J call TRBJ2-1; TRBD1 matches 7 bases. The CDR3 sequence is CASSQDHYGRGLQNEQFF. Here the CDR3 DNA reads TGTGCCAGCAGCCAAGATCATTATGGCAGGGGGTTGCAAAATGAGCAGTTCTTC.